This T cell receptor beta chain was obtained from a study of T cells in localized non-small cell lung cancer. Study-wide findings and caveats: Longer overall survival was seen with higher T cell density measured in blood.

Assay used: immunoSEQ multiplex PCR; TCRdb lists only in-frame clones, some missing. The sample includes approximately 20,000 clones, under 95% of them seen just once. Details on this clone: Its matching antigen is unknown.

Germline CDR1 SGHRS, CDR2 YFSETQ. The V end lost 1 base, the J end lost 5 bases, and 7 bases lay between the germline ends. CDR3 length: 13 amino acids. The clonotype was recovered from a male donor at least 60 years old with stage I squamous cell lung carcinoma. This chain joins TRBV5-1 and TRBJ1-5, with D possibly being TRBD1 (6 bases). Sequenced material: peripheral blood, taken before any cancer treatment. CDR3 in DNA: TGCGCCAGCAGCTTGTCAGGGGATCAGCCCCAGCATTTT. Translated, it gives CASSLSGDQPQHF.